What follows is one T cell receptor (beta chain) and its context. Its antigen is unknown. This entry is derived from a study of cytomegalovirus exposure and HLA in healthy donors. General observations from the study: The presence/absence work took it that sequencing depth was about the same across donors.

The PCR ran on 60 Vbeta and 13 Jbeta primers. TCRdb's table, derived via immunoSEQ multiplex PCR, lists solely in-frame clones and lacks some. The data show 110,000 to 150,000 clones, 60% to 80% seen once. V shed 0 bases and J shed 2 bases, with 11 bases lying between them. The germline V gene has CDR1 SGHKS and CDR2 YYEKEE (reference sequence). This CDR3 is 15 amino acids long. The rearrangement uses TRBV5-5 and TRBJ1-1; D gene unclear. The TCR comes from a woman younger than 45 in good health and CMV-seronegative. The sequenced sample consisted of PBMCs. CDR3 protein: CASSLVELLNTEAFF. In nucleotides, the CDR3 is TGTGCCAGCAGCTTGGTGGAGTTACTCAACACTGAAGCTTTCTTT.